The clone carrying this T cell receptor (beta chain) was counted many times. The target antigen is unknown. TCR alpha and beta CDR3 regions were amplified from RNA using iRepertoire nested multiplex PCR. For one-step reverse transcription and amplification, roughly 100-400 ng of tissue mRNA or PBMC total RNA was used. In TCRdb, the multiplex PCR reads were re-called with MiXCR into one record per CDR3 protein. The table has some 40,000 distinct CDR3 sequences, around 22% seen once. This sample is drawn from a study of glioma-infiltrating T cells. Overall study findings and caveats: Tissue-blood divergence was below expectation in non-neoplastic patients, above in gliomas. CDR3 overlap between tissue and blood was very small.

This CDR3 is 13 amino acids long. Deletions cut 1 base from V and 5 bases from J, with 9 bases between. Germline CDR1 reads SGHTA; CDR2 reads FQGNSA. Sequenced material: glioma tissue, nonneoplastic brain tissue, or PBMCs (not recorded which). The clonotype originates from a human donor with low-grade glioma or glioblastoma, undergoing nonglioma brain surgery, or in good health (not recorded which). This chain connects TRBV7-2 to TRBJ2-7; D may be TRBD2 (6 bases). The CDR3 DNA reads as TGTGCCAGCAGCTTAGGGAGGGGAAACGAGCAGTACTTC. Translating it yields CASSLGRGNEQYF.